The 26 T cell receptor beta chains given below trace back to one sample, sequenced in a study of T cells after posttransplantation cyclophosphamide. Sequencing was performed with immunoSEQ multiplex PCR; in TCRdb, only in-frame clones are kept and a portion is missing. The sample shows about 12,000 clones, none of them appearing just once. Busulfan-fludarabine conditioning, marrow transplant, and cyclophosphamide on days +3 and +4 were administered. The source material was PBMCs, sampled after allogeneic stem cell transplant with posttransplant cyclophosphamide. The receptors stem from a female patient between 40 and 50 years old who received an allogeneic stem cell transplant from an unrelated donor, was CMV-positive, and had acute GVHD only. A share of the T cells may be of graft donor origin.

This clone was recorded many times. This sequence joins TRBV4-3 and TRBJ1-3; no firm D call. Looked up from germline, CDR1 is LGHNA and CDR2 is YSLEER. CDR3 length equals 19 residues. V was pared by 0 bases and J by 0 bases, with 18 bases between. As DNA, the CDR3 is TGCGCCAGCAGCCAAGATTTGGTCGACATGTGGTTCTCTGGAAACACCATATATTTT. Translating it yields CASSQDLVDMWFSGNTIYF.

This clone has at least ten counts. The chain has TRBV7-7 and TRBJ1-5, with a tentative D call TRBD1 (5 bases). The CDR3 loop spans 15 amino acids. CDR1 and CDR2 (germline): SSHAT, FNYEAQ (reference sequence). As DNA, the CDR3 is TGTGCTAGCGTATCGGGGAGGGGAAGCAATCAGCCCCAGCATTTT. Amino acid sequence: CASVSGRGSNQPQHF.

At least ten counts were recorded for this clone. The rearrangement links TRBV9 to TRBJ1-2; tentative D call: TRBD1 (6 bases). Deletions cut 0 bases from V and 1 base from J, with 13 bases between. Germline assignment: CDR1 SGDLS and CDR2 YYNGEE. CDR3 size: 16 residues. The CDR3 nucleotides are TGTGCCAGCAGCGTAGGTCAGGACAGCTTTAACTATGGCTACACCTTC. Residues: CASSVGQDSFNYGYTF. Full variable domain (rest looked up from reference TRBV9 and TRBJ1-2): DSGVTQTPKHLITATGQRVTLRCSPRSGDLSVYWYQQSLDQGLQFLIQYYNGEERAKGNILERFSAQQFPDLHSELNLSSLELGDSALYFCASSVGQDSFNYGYTFGSGTRLTVV.

At least ten counts were recorded for this clone. The chain couples TRBV28 to TRBJ1-3; TRBD1 might be the D (5 bases). The CDR3 sequence is 12 residues long. V gave up 6 bases and J gave up 2 bases, with 5 bases separating them. The germline gives CDR1 MDHEN, CDR2 SYDVKM. CDR3 sequence: CASRGPGNTIYF. Here the CDR3 DNA reads TGTGCCAGCAGGGGGCCTGGAAACACCATATATTTT.

This clone came up many times. The chain employs TRBV7-9 and TRBJ2-7; tentatively, D is TRBD1 (6 bases). The length of the CDR3 is 14 residues. With 1 base removed from V and 5 bases from J, the gap between germline ends came to 12 bases. Germline CDR1 is SEHNR and CDR2 is FQNEAQ (reference sequence). CDR3 amino acids: CASSLGGGEHEQYF. In nucleotides, the CDR3 is TGTGCCAGCAGCTTAGGTGGGGGCGAGCACGAGCAGTACTTC.

This clone was recorded many times. J is TRBJ1-1 and V is TRBV2, with D tentatively TRBD1 (5 bases). V lost 5 bases and J 6 bases, leaving 19 bases between the germline ends. Germline values: CDR1 SNHLY, CDR2 FYNNEI. The CDR3 runs to 15 residues. The DNA of the CDR3 is TGTGCCAGCAGTCTCGCCACCCAGGGAACTGCTGAAGCTTTCTTT. It translates to CASSLATQGTAEAFF.

This clone has a count of ten or more. V and J are TRBV7-9 and TRBJ1-6; D is ambiguous. Trimming cost V 1 base and J 7 bases, with 8 bases left between them. Germline assignment: CDR1 SEHNR and CDR2 FQNEAQ (reference sequence). The CDR3 length is 14 residues. For the CDR3, the DNA is TGTGCCAGCAGCTTAGAGAGCGGGAATTCACCCCTCCACTTT. This gives the protein CASSLESGNSPLHF.

This clone has a count of ten or more. The J gene is TRBJ2-1, the V gene TRBV7-3; 9 bases align to TRBD1. J was trimmed by 4 bases and V by 5 bases; bases with no gene match: 9. This CDR3 region has 16 residues. Germline values: CDR1 SGHTA, CDR2 FQGTGA. CDR3: CASSPHPGQGYNEQFF. The CDR3 DNA is TGTGCCAGCAGCCCCCACCCGGGACAGGGTTACAATGAGCAGTTCTTC. The full variable domain, in which reference TRBV7-3 and TRBJ2-1 provide the parts outside the CDR3, is GAGVSQTPSNKVTEKGKYVELRCDPISGHTALYWYRQSLGQGPEFLIYFQGTGAADDSGLPNDRFFAVRPEGSVSTLKIQRTERGDSAVYLCASSPHPGQGYNEQFFGPGTRLTVL.

This clone was observed at least ten times. This chain joins TRBV7-9 and TRBJ2-7, with TRBD1 matching over 8 bases. The germline CDR1 and CDR2 sequences are SEHNR and FQNEAQ (reference sequence). V shed 5 bases and J 4 bases; nucleotides not matched to a gene: 4. The length of the CDR3 is 13 residues. CDR3 sequence: CASSGTGSYEQYF. CDR3 in DNA: TGTGCCAGCAGCGGGACAGGCTCATACGAGCAGTACTTC. Together with reference TRBV7-9 and TRBJ2-7, the CDR3 gives the full variable domain: DTGVSQNPRHKITKRGQNVTFRCDPISEHNRLYWYRQTLGQGPEFLTYFQNEAQLEKSRLLSDRFSAERPKGSFSTLEIQRTEQGDSAMYLCASSGTGSYEQYFGPGTRLTVT.

This rearrangement joins TRBV9 to TRBJ1-2; D unclear. Looked up from germline, CDR1 is SGDLS and CDR2 is YYNGEE. Trimming took off 2 bases at V and 2 bases at J, with 7 bases between the two ends. This CDR3 spans 13 amino acids. In nucleotides, the CDR3 is TGTGCCAGCAGCGTGGAGTCAAACTATGGCTACACCTTC. Translation gives CASSVESNYGYTF.

The chain couples TRBV6-1 to TRBJ2-7; possibly TRBD1 for D (6 bases). V lost 2 bases and J 12 bases, leaving 23 bases between the germline ends. The CDR3 covers 15 residues. Germline-derived CDR1 and CDR2 are MNHNS and SASEGT. CDR3 DNA: TGTGCCAGCAGTGAATCTGCCCAGGGGTTCTACAAGCGGTACGTC. It is translated as CASSESAQGFYKRYV.

Many counts were recorded for this clone. V and J are TRBV9 and TRBJ1-1; the match to TRBD1 covers 7 bases. Germline assignment: CDR1 SGDLS and CDR2 YYNGEE. This CDR3 is 14 amino acids long. Germline trimming cut 4 bases from V and 5 bases from J; bases unmatched to any gene: 8. CDR3 nucleotides: TGTGCCAGCAGCCTCGGGGACAGATGGACTGAAGCTTTCTTT. It translates to CASSLGDRWTEAFF.

This clone was recorded many times. This chain links TRBV15 with TRBJ1-2; possibly TRBD1 for D (6 bases). The CDR3 extends over 13 amino acids. The germline gives CDR1 LNHNV, CDR2 YYDKDF (reference sequence). With 9 bases removed from V and 4 bases from J, the gap between germline ends came to 15 bases. The CDR3 loop reads CATRGGGIYGYTF. CDR3 nucleotides: TGTGCCACACGGGGCGGGGGCATCTATGGCTACACCTTC.

This clone was recorded many times. The V gene is TRBV30, the J gene TRBJ1-1, with D possibly matching TRBD1 (5 bases). Germline CDR1 GTSNPN, CDR2 SVGIG (reference sequence). Trimming stripped 4 bases from V and 4 bases from J, with 10 bases between. CDR3 length: 12 residues. The CDR3 nucleotides are TGTGCCTGGAACGGGGGGGGCACTGAAGCTTTCTTT. It translates to CAWNGGGTEAFF.

The table lists this clone with many counts. The V and J genes are TRBV29-1 and TRBJ2-3; 8 nucleotides agree with TRBD1. Germline V gives CDR1 SQVTM, CDR2 ANQGSEA. Losses at the gene ends were 7 bases for V and 4 bases for J; bases not matched to a gene: 7. The CDR3 has 13 residues. In nucleotides, the CDR3 is TGCAGCGAGGGGACAGGTATCGCAGATACGCAGTATTTT. As protein: CSEGTGIADTQYF.

This clone was recorded many times. V and J are TRBV6-5 and TRBJ2-1; 10 bases fit TRBD2. Trimming removed 5 bases from V and 9 bases from J; junction bases left unmatched: 10. The length of the CDR3 is 15 residues. From germline, CDR1 is MNHEY and CDR2 SVGAGI. CDR3 nucleotide sequence: TGTGCCAGCAGTGGCCGGGGAGCGGGGGGGTTTGAGCAGTTCTTC. It specifies CASSGRGAGGFEQFF.

J is TRBJ2-7 and V is TRBV27; D perhaps matches TRBD2 (5 bases). Looked up from germline, CDR1 is MNHEY and CDR2 is SMNVEV (reference sequence). The CDR3 is 14 amino acids. Trimming removed 3 bases at V and 0 bases at J, with 9 bases between. The CDR3 loop reads CASSFEGSSYEQYF. CDR3 nucleotides: TGTGCCAGCAGTTTTGAGGGCAGCTCCTACGAGCAGTACTTC.

The chain joins TRBV9 to TRBJ2-3, with a weak D call TRBD1 (6 bases). V was cut by 3 bases and J by 4 bases, with 6 bases left in between. The CDR3 has 12 amino acids. Looked up from germline, CDR1 is SGDLS and CDR2 is YYNGEE. Here the CDR3 reads CASSAGADTQYF. Written as DNA, the CDR3 is TGTGCCAGCAGCGCAGGGGCAGATACGCAGTATTTT.

This clone was found many times. The V gene is TRBV6-5, the J gene TRBJ1-2; tentatively, D is TRBD1 (5 bases). V dropped 6 bases and J dropped 3 bases, with 8 bases sitting between them. This CDR3 is 12 amino acids long. Germline V gene data show CDR1 as MNHEY and CDR2 as SVGAGI. Here the CDR3 reads CASRTGDYGYTF. The CDR3 DNA reads TGTGCCAGCAGAACAGGAGACTATGGCTACACCTTC.

The rearrangement links TRBV4-2 to TRBJ2-6; 7 positions agree with TRBD1. V gave up 1 base and J gave up 0 bases; unmatched junction bases: 9. The germline gives CDR1 LGHNA, CDR2 YNFKEQ. This CDR3 has 19 residues. As DNA, the CDR3 is TGTGCCAGCAGCCAAGCTAGTGACAGGGCGTTCTCTGGGGCCAACGTCCTGACTTTC. Residues: CASSQASDRAFSGANVLTF.

V usage is TRBV7-8 and J usage is TRBJ2-5; D not certain. The tail of the sequence fits TRBJ2-7 better, so the J call may be wrong. The CDR3 totals 15 residues. Germline V gene data show CDR1 as SGHVS and CDR2 as FQNEAQ. In DNA, the CDR3 is TGTGCCAGCAGCTTAGTCTTCGGTGACTCCTACGAGCAGTACTTC. Its protein is CASSLVFGDSYEQYF.

This clone was detected only a few times. The chain links TRBV19 to TRBJ1-4; no firm D call. V was cut by 7 bases and J by 4 bases, with 10 bases left in between. The CDR3 has 13 amino acids. Germline-derived CDR1 and CDR2 are LNHDA and SQIVND (reference sequence). The CDR3 spells CASNGGRNEKLFF. CDR3 DNA: TGTGCCAGTAATGGCGGCCGTAATGAAAAACTGTTTTTT.

In its sample, this clone was seen a few times. The rearrangement uses TRBV7-9 and TRBJ2-5, with TRBD2 matching over 11 bases. The CDR3 consists of 15 residues. CDR1 and CDR2 (germline): SEHNR, FQNEAQ (reference sequence). V shed 3 bases and J 2 bases; nucleotides not matched to a gene: 2. In DNA form, the CDR3 reads TGTGCCAGCAGCTTTACTAGCGGGGGTCAAGAGACCCAGTACTTC. Translated: CASSFTSGGQETQYF. Using reference TRBV7-9 and TRBJ2-5 for the parts outside the CDR3, the full variable domain is DTGVSQNPRHKITKRGQNVTFRCDPISEHNRLYWYRQTLGQGPEFLTYFQNEAQLEKSRLLSDRFSAERPKGSFSTLEIQRTEQGDSAMYLCASSFTSGGQETQYFGPGTRLLVL.

This clone was observed many times. The chain uses TRBV27 and TRBJ2-3, with no clear D. CDR1 is MNHEY and CDR2 is SMNVEV in the germline V gene (reference sequence). Trimming removed 3 bases at V and 7 bases at J, with 11 bases between. The CDR3 has 13 amino acids. The CDR3 spells CASSFERTHTQYF. The CDR3, as DNA: TGTGCCAGCAGTTTCGAGCGCACCCATACGCAGTATTTT.

This clone came up many times. The chain couples TRBV5-1 to TRBJ2-3; 8 bases are shared with TRBD2. CDR3 length: 14 residues. Germline assignment: CDR1 SGHRS and CDR2 YFSETQ. V was clipped by 7 bases and J by 0 bases; unmatched bases: 4. The CDR3 protein is CASLRGGSTDTQYF. Written as DNA, the CDR3 is TGCGCCAGCCTCCGGGGGGGTAGCACAGATACGCAGTATTTT.

CDR3 loop: CASSSQSLTYNEQFF. The CDR3 DNA reads as TGTGCCAGCAGTTCACAGAGTCTTACCTACAATGAGCAGTTCTTC. The chain joins TRBV9 to TRBJ2-1; D gene unclear. Trimming removed 5 bases from V and 2 bases from J, with 14 bases in between. The V gene's germline CDR1 is SGDLS and CDR2 YYNGEE. The CDR3 runs to 15 residues. Variable domain in full (rest from reference TRBV9 and TRBJ2-1): DSGVTQTPKHLITATGQRVTLRCSPRSGDLSVYWYQQSLDQGLQFLIQYYNGEERAKGNILERFSAQQFPDLHSELNLSSLELGDSALYFCASSSQSLTYNEQFFGPGTRLTVL.